These T cell receptor beta chains were read from a single sample in a study of OX40 agonist ivuxolimab in advanced cancers. Produced via immunoSEQ multiplex PCR; TCRdb's table is partial and in-frame only. The sample lists some 96,000 clones, about 88% occurring once. Specimen: CD4+ or CD8+ T cells sorted from blood, collected in a trial of the OX40 agonist ivuxolimab. The receptors here all came from an adult with an advanced solid tumor such as melanoma, head and neck, liver or kidney cancer. CDR3s include the opening cysteine and the closing phenylalanine or tryptophan. The D gene is left open where the match is weak. A clone size is listed for some rows: how often the clone was seen (once, few, many), or a class if it is expanded.

TRBJ1-5	TRBV28	-	-	11	CASSFRQPQHF	TGTGCCAGCAGTTTCAGACAGCCCCAGCATTTT
TRBJ1-2	TRBV27	-	-	13	CASSPTGLYGYTF	TGTGCCAGCAGTCCGACAGGTCTCTATGGCTACACCTTC
TRBJ2-7	TRBV6-1	-	-	14	CASSGGGGRYEQYF	TGTGCCAGCAGTGGGGGAGGGGGGCGGTACGAGCAGTACTTC
TRBJ2-5	TRBV19	-	-	14	CASSIYRIQETQYF	TGTGCCAGTAGTATCTACAGGATCCAAGAGACCCAGTACTTC
TRBJ2-1	TRBV11-3	TRBD1	-	14	CASSGQGARNEQFF	TGTGCCAGCTCAGGACAGGGGGCACGGAATGAGCAGTTCTTC
TRBJ1-4	TRBV7-9	-	-	14	CASSLDRGNEKLFF	TGTGCCAGCAGCTTAGACCGGGGTAATGAAAAACTGTTTTTT
TRBJ1-5	TRBV6-5	-	-	15	CASSPRIDSNQPQHF	TGTGCCAGCAGTCCCCGGATCGATAGCAATCAGCCCCAGCATTTT
TRBJ2-7	TRBV18	-	few	13	CASSRTMAYEQYF	TGTGCCAGCTCACGAACTATGGCCTACGAGCAGTACTTC
TRBJ2-3	TRBV7-9	-	-	16	CASSSPMGGGTDTQYF	TGTGCCAGCAGCAGCCCTATGGGGGGTGGCACAGATACGCAGTATTTT
TRBJ2-2	TRBV28	-	-	13	CASQTANTGELFF	TGTGCCAGCCAGACAGCGAACACCGGGGAGCTGTTTTTT
TRBJ1-5	TRBV5-5	-	-	14	CASSLDRPDQPQHF	TGTGCCAGCAGCTTGGACAGGCCGGATCAGCCCCAGCATTTT
TRBJ2-1	TRBV30	TRBD2	-	13	CAWSRGGYNEQFF	TGTGCCTGGAGCCGGGGGGGTTACAATGAGCAGTTCTTC
TRBJ2-7	TRBV6-5	-	few	13	CASSYSRSYEQYF	TGTGCCAGCAGTTACAGCCGCTCCTACGAGCAGTACTTC
TRBJ1-1	TRBV13	-	once	15	CASSPTQGKDTEAFF	TGTGCCAGCAGCCCGACCCAGGGTAAGGACACTGAAGCTTTCTTT
TRBJ1-1	TRBV5-1	-	-	15	CASSREGGLNTEAFF	TGCGCCAGCAGCCGTGAGGGGGGCCTGAACACTGAAGCTTTCTTT
TRBJ2-2	TRBV7-2	-	once	16	CASSSDGSRGTGELFF	TGTGCCAGCAGCTCGGACGGGAGTCGGGGCACCGGGGAGCTGTTTTTT
TRBJ2-7	TRBV28	-	-	12	CASSPLLYEQYF	TGTGCCAGCAGTCCCCTCCTATACGAGCAGTACTTC
TRBJ2-7	TRBV5-1	-	-	11	CASSLTHEQYF	TGCGCCAGCAGCTTGACCCACGAGCAGTACTTC
TRBJ2-7	TRBV4-2	-	-	15	CASSPGAPQPYEQYF	TGTGCCAGCAGCCCCGGCGCCCCTCAACCCTACGAGCAGTACTTC
TRBJ2-7	TRBV10-2	-	-	11	CASSDRGEQYF	TGCGCCAGCAGTGACCGAGGGGAGCAGTACTTC
TRBJ2-1	TRBV25-1	TRBD2	-	15	CASSEPGLAANEQFF	TGTGCCAGCAGTGAACCGGGACTAGCGGCCAATGAGCAGTTCTTC
TRBJ2-2	TRBV2	TRBD1	-	14	CASSVNRGSGELFF	TGTGCCAGCAGTGTCAACAGGGGGTCCGGGGAGCTGTTTTTT
TRBJ2-1	TRBV15	-	-	13	CATSRGDSNEQFF	TGTGCCACCAGCAGAGGGGACTCCAATGAGCAGTTCTTC
TRBJ1-2	TRBV5-6	TRBD1	-	14	CASRPGGAGYGYTF	TGTGCCAGCAGGCCAGGGGGCGCAGGCTATGGCTACACCTTC
TRBJ1-6	TRBV10-2	-	once	12	CASSYRDSPLHF	TGCGCCAGCAGTTATAGAGATTCACCCCTCCACTTT
TRBJ2-1	TRBV7-3	-	-	15	CASSFIGAALNEQFF	TGTGCCAGCAGCTTCATTGGGGCGGCTCTCAATGAGCAGTTCTTC
TRBJ1-2	TRBV30	TRBD1	once	15	CAWSPGSGGAGGYTF	TGTGCCTGGAGCCCAGGGTCAGGGGGCGCGGGTGGCTACACCTTC
TRBJ2-1	TRBV19	TRBD2	-	14	CASRNSGSGDEQFF	TGTGCCAGTAGAAATAGCGGGAGTGGTGATGAGCAGTTCTTC
TRBJ2-5	TRBV5-8	-	-	16	CASSFQGRARGETQYF	TGTGCCAGCAGCTTTCAAGGCAGGGCTAGGGGGGAGACCCAGTACTTC
TRBJ2-3	TRBV11-1	TRBD2	-	16	CASSLELAGGTDTQYF	TGTGCCAGCAGCTTAGAACTAGCGGGGGGCACAGATACGCAGTATTTT
TRBJ1-2	TRBV27	-	once	13	CASRGGRAGGYTF	TGTGCCAGCCGAGGGGGGAGGGCCGGTGGCTACACCTTC
TRBJ2-3	TRBV30	TRBD2	-	17	CAWSDRLAGAGIDTQYF	TGTGCCTGGAGTGACCGACTAGCGGGGGCTGGGATAGATACGCAGTATTTT
TRBJ2-3	TRBV4-2	-	-	14	CASSPAGGTDTQYF	TGTGCCAGCAGCCCAGCTGGGGGCACAGATACGCAGTATTTT
TRBJ1-1	TRBV6-5	-	-	13	CASSGSTNTEAFF	TGTGCCAGCAGCGGTTCGACGAACACTGAAGCTTTCTTT
TRBJ2-7	TRBV6-5	TRBD2	once	14	CASSTGLAAGEQYF	TGTGCCAGCAGTACAGGACTAGCGGCGGGGGAGCAGTACTTC
TRBJ2-5	TRBV5-1	-	-	13	CASSLQGRETQYF	TGCGCCAGCAGCTTACAGGGGAGGGAGACCCAGTACTTC
TRBJ2-7	TRBV28	-	once	14	CASISRERPWEQYF	TGTGCCAGCATTTCCAGGGAGAGGCCTTGGGAGCAGTACTTC
TRBJ1-4	TRBV30	-	-	13	CAWSIGGNEKLFF	TGTGCCTGGAGTATCGGGGGTAATGAAAAACTGTTTTTT
TRBJ2-7	TRBV27	TRBD1	-	15	CASSGSGTENYEQYF	TGTGCCAGCAGTGGGTCCGGGACAGAGAACTACGAGCAGTACTTC
TRBJ2-7	TRBV19	-	-	15	CASTKEAGPTYEQYF	TGTGCCAGTACCAAAGAGGCAGGGCCCACCTACGAGCAGTACTTC
TRBJ1-2	TRBV29-1	-	-	14	CSVAGSRVNYGYTF	TGCAGCGTTGCAGGGTCTAGGGTAAACTATGGCTACACCTTC
TRBJ2-3	TRBV19	-	-	12	CASSRDTDTQYF	TGTGCCAGTTCCAGGGACACAGATACGCAGTATTTT
TRBJ2-3	TRBV5-1	-	-	11	CASSITDTQYF	TGCGCCAGCAGCATCACAGATACGCAGTATTTT
TRBJ2-5	TRBV5-4	-	-	13	CASSRGAQETQYF	TGTGCCAGCAGCCGAGGGGCCCAAGAGACCCAGTACTTC
TRBJ1-2	TRBV6-1	-	-	14	CASSNIWGTYGYTF	TGTGCCAGCAGTAATATATGGGGGACCTATGGCTACACCTTC
TRBJ2-7	TRBV30	-	-	13	CAWSVEPTYEQYF	TGTGCCTGGAGTGTGGAGCCAACCTACGAGCAGTACTTC
TRBJ1-1	TRBV30	-	few	14	CAWSRRGPNTEAFF	TGTGCCTGGAGCCGGCGGGGTCCGAACACTGAAGCTTTCTTT
TRBJ2-1	TRBV9	TRBD2	few	16	CASSGRTSGTRNEQFF	TGTGCCAGCAGCGGGAGGACTAGCGGGACTAGGAATGAGCAGTTCTTC
TRBJ2-1	TRBV5-4	TRBD2	once	15	CASTPSRGGKNEQFF	TGTGCCAGCACCCCCTCTCGGGGGGGAAAAAATGAGCAGTTCTTC
TRBJ1-3	TRBV6-1	-	-	15	CASRVWVSSGNTIYF	TGTGCCAGCAGGGTTTGGGTTTCCTCTGGAAACACCATATATTTT
TRBJ2-7	TRBV7-9	-	-	13	CASSFAAAYEQYF	TGTGCCAGCAGCTTCGCCGCAGCGTACGAGCAGTACTTC
TRBJ2-7	TRBV7-8	-	-	12	CASSLNFYEQYF	TGTGCCAGCAGCTTAAACTTCTACGAGCAGTACTTC
TRBJ1-5	TRBV6-5	TRBD1	-	14	CASSQDRGTQPQHF	TGTGCCAGCAGTCAGGACAGGGGGACACAGCCCCAGCATTTT
TRBJ1-5	TRBV18	-	-	13	CASSPRVGQPQHF	TGTGCCAGCTCACCCCGTGTCGGCCAGCCCCAGCATTTT
TRBJ2-3	TRBV27	-	-	13	CATRGLSTDTQYF	TGTGCCACCCGGGGACTCTCGACAGATACGCAGTATTTT
TRBJ2-3	TRBV4-1	TRBD2	-	17	CASSQDPPGGSTDTQYF	TGCGCCAGCAGCCAAGATCCCCCGGGAGGGAGCACAGATACGCAGTATTTT
TRBJ2-5	TRBV29-1	-	-	12	CSGGRAKETQYF	TGCAGCGGGGGCAGGGCCAAAGAGACCCAGTACTTC
TRBJ1-1	TRBV5-8	-	-	12	CASSHRVAEAFF	TGTGCCAGCAGCCACAGGGTCGCTGAAGCTTTCTTT
TRBJ2-1	TRBV5-4	TRBD2	-	16	CASSLAGGLNYNEQFF	TGTGCCAGCAGCTTGGCCGGGGGGTTAAACTACAATGAGCAGTTCTTC
TRBJ1-1	TRBV19	-	-	15	CASTPVQGADTEAFF	TGTGCCAGTACCCCGGTCCAAGGGGCGGACACTGAAGCTTTCTTT